The 12 T cell receptor beta chains given below trace back to one sample, sequenced in a study of Ad26.COV2.S vaccination and SARS-CoV-2 variants. Sequencing was performed with immunoSEQ multiplex PCR; in TCRdb, only in-frame clones are kept and a portion is missing. The table has about 98,000 clones, about 78% seen once. The sample was peripheral blood, taken after recovery from COVID-19. The source of these receptors is a human donor who had recovered from COVID-19.

This chain joins TRBV2 and TRBJ1-2, with D maybe TRBD1 (6 bases). In germline, CDR1 is SNHLY, CDR2 FYNNEI. There are 13 residues in the CDR3. Deletions cut 6 bases from V and 8 bases from J, with 16 bases between. CDR3 protein: CASSGQEGGGYTF. The CDR3 nucleotides read TGTGCCAGCAGCGGCCAGGAGGGGGGCGGCTACACCTTC.

In its sample, this clone was seen a few times. The chain couples TRBV21-1 to TRBJ1-5. TRBV21-1 is flagged as a pseudogene. The CDR3 loop spans 15 amino acids. CDR3 loop: CASSPRHLSYQPQHF. In DNA form, the CDR3 reads TGTGCCAGCAGCCCGCGGCATCTTTCTTATCAGCCCCAGCATTTT.

V gene TRBV28 combines with J gene TRBJ1-5, with 8 bases that match TRBD1. This CDR3 has 15 residues. The germline CDR1 and CDR2 sequences are MDHEN and SYDVKM. Losses at the gene ends were 5 bases for V and 4 bases for J; bases not matched to a gene: 7. The CDR3 DNA sequence: TGTGCCAGCAGTCCGACAGGGGCCGTAAATCAGCCCCAGCATTTT. It codes for CASSPTGAVNQPQHF. Based on the CDR3 plus reference TRBV28 and TRBJ1-5, the full variable domain is DVKVTQSSRYLVKRTGEKVFLECVQDMDHENMFWYRQDPGLGLRLIYFSYDVKMKEKGDIPEGYSVSREKKERFSLILESASTNQTSMYLCASSPTGAVNQPQHFGDGTRLSIL.

The chain is built from TRBV19 and TRBJ1-1; no reliable D call. Deletions cut 4 bases from V and 1 base from J, with 7 bases between. This CDR3 is built from 13 residues. Germline CDR1 and CDR2: LNHDA and SQIVND (reference sequence). CDR3 DNA: TGTGCCAGTAGTAAGTCGTGGAACACTGAAGCTTTCTTT. This encodes CASSKSWNTEAFF.

The chain recombines TRBV4-1 with TRBJ2-5; 7 bases align to TRBD2. The V segment lost 0 bases and the J segment 3 bases; nucleotides outside the gene matches: 10. Germline V gene lookup returns CDR1 MGHRA and CDR2 YSYEKL. The CDR3 loop spans 17 amino acids. In DNA form, the CDR3 reads TGCGCCAGCAGCCAAGATCAGGCTTCCGCGGGGGAAGAGACCCAGTACTTC. Protein: CASSQDQASAGEETQYF.

CDR3 nucleotide sequence: TGTGCCAGCAGCTTAGCCCCACATACTACAGATACGCAGTATTTT. As protein: CASSLAPHTTDTQYF. The J gene is TRBJ2-3, the V gene TRBV7-6; the D is unclear. This CDR3 comprises 15 residues. CDR1 and CDR2 (germline): SGHVS, FNYEAQ. V lost 0 bases to trimming and J lost 3 bases, with 10 bases between them.

The chain's CDR3 is CASSTLGGTGELFF. The CDR3 DNA reads as TGTGCCAGTAGTACATTGGGGGGAACCGGGGAGCTGTTTTTT. This rearrangement joins TRBV19 to TRBJ2-2, with D maybe TRBD2 (6 bases). CDR3 size: 14 residues. From germline, CDR1 is LNHDA and CDR2 SQIVND (reference sequence). V was trimmed by 4 bases and J by 5 bases, leaving 11 bases between them.

J is TRBJ2-3 and V is TRBV11-3; D gene uncertain. The V gene lost 4 bases and the J gene lost 0 bases, with 8 bases spanning the gap. The CDR3 consists of 14 residues. Per germline, CDR1 SGHNT and CDR2 YENEEA. This CDR3 is CASSSTASTDTQYF. The CDR3 nucleotides read TGTGCCAGCAGCTCCACGGCCAGCACAGATACGCAGTATTTT. The full variable domain, with the rest looked up from reference TRBV11-3 and TRBJ2-3, is EAGVVQSPRYKIIEKKQPVAFWCNPISGHNTLYWYLQNLGQGPELLIRYENEEAVDDSQLPKDRFSAERLKGVDSTLKIQPAELGDSAVYLCASSSTASTDTQYFGPGTRLTVL.

The rearrangement links TRBV2 to TRBJ1-5; D is possibly TRBD1 (6 bases). The CDR3 has 13 residues. CDR1 SNHLY and CDR2 FYNNEI come from the germline V gene. V was shortened by 7 bases and J by 7 bases, with 14 bases between the two germline ends. CDR3 protein: CASTRQVEQPQHF. In DNA form, the CDR3 reads TGTGCCAGCACCAGACAGGTGGAACAGCCCCAGCATTTT.

The sample holds a few counts of this clone. The rearrangement links TRBV2 to TRBJ2-3; tentative D call: TRBD2 (7 bases). Deletions cut 11 bases from V and 2 bases from J, with 20 bases between. This CDR3 comprises 15 residues. The germline V gene encodes CDR1 SNHLY and CDR2 FYNNEI. The CDR3 loop reads CAGSGGTFSTDTQYF. The CDR3 DNA is TGTGCCGGATCCGGGGGGACATTCTCCACAGATACGCAGTATTTT.

This rearrangement joins TRBV23-1 to TRBJ2-7; 7 nucleotides line up with TRBD2. TRBV23-1 is an ORF; its function is uncertain. Unmatched junction bases numbered 9, after V lost 8 bases and J lost 5 bases. The CDR3 sequence is 13 residues long. CDR3 sequence (DNA): TGCGCCAGCGGTTCTTGGGGGGGGGACGAGCAGTACTTC. Its translation is CASGSWGGDEQYF.

The chain carries TRBV5-4 and TRBJ2-5, with 7 bases matching TRBD2. The J segment lost 3 bases and the V segment lost 2 bases, leaving 1 base of the junction unmatched. The germline CDR1 and CDR2 sequences are SGHNT and YYREEE (reference sequence). The CDR3 runs to 13 residues. CDR3 protein: CASSFGGEETQYF. CDR3 coding DNA: TGTGCCAGCAGCTTTGGGGGGGAAGAGACCCAGTACTTC.